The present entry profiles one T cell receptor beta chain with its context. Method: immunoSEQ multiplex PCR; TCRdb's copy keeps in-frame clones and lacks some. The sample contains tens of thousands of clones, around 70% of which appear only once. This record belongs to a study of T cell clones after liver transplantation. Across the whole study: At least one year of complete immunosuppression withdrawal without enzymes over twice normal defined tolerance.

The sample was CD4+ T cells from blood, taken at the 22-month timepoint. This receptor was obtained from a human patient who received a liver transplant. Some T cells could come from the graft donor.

The CDR3 sequence: CASSRDRADYEQYF. The CDR3 DNA reads TGTGCCAGCAGCCGGGACAGAGCCGACTACGAGCAGTACTTC. This chain uses TRBV7-2 with TRBJ2-7, with 7 bases aligning to TRBD1. This CDR3 is built from 14 residues. The V gene end was trimmed by 5 bases and the J gene end by 3 bases; junction bases not matched to a gene: 7. Germline CDR1 reads SGHTA; CDR2 reads FQGNSA.